Below are 6 T cell receptor beta chains sequenced from a single sample in a study of T cell clonotyping in hematopoietic cell transplantation. Profiling relied on immunoSEQ multiplex PCR, and the TCRdb table lists in-frame clones only, not all of them. In the table there are 6,000 to 9,000 clones, more than 75% of which are singletons. Sequences were derived from PBMCs, sampled 100 days after allogeneic stem cell transplant. These receptors all come from a male patient aged 50 to 59 who had an allogeneic stem cell transplant from a related donor, so the T cells may come from the graft donor. Some clones in this sample may be carry-over from other donors' samples.

The rearrangement uses TRBV30 and TRBJ2-7; D perhaps matches TRBD1 (5 bases). The CDR3 loop spans 13 amino acids. From germline, CDR1 is GTSNPN and CDR2 SVGIG (reference sequence). V was cut by 3 bases and J by 1 base, with 10 bases left in between. CDR3 sequence reads: CAWSRDSSYEQYF. CDR3 sequence (DNA): TGTGCCTGGAGCCGCGACAGTTCCTACGAGCAGTACTTC.

The chain is built from TRBV4-3 and TRBJ2-6, with 14 bases lining up with TRBD2. The CDR3 sequence is 21 residues long. The ends lost 0 bases at V and 3 bases at J; junction bases unmatched: 10. Germline CDR1 is LGHNA and CDR2 is YSLEER. DNA for the CDR3: TGCGCCAGCAGCCAAGATGAAGCGACTAGCGGGAGGGCCGGTGGGGCCAACGTCCTGACTTTC. Its translation: CASSQDEATSGRAGGANVLTF.

This chain joins TRBV19 and TRBJ1-5; TRBD1 is a possible D gene (5 bases). The length of the CDR3 is 15 residues. The germline gives CDR1 LNHDA, CDR2 SQIVND (reference sequence). V was trimmed by 4 bases and J by 5 bases, leaving 15 bases between them. The CDR3 spells CASSKVSGDYQPQHF. The CDR3 nucleotides read TGTGCCAGTAGTAAGGTGTCGGGGGATTATCAGCCCCAGCATTTT.

The sample holds a few counts of this clone. The gene calls are TRBV2 and TRBJ2-1; unclear D gene. The CDR3 runs to 11 residues. CDR1 is SNHLY, CDR2 FYNNEI, per germline. Trimming removed 6 bases from V and 6 bases from J, with 6 bases in between. The CDR3 sequence: CASRRSNEQFF. The DNA for the CDR3 is TGTGCCAGCAGACGCAGCAATGAGCAGTTCTTC.

In its sample, this clone was seen once. V usage is TRBV7-9 and J usage is TRBJ2-7; 7 bases are a match to TRBD1. This CDR3 has 14 amino acids. J was trimmed by 3 bases and V by 5 bases; bases with no gene match: 7. Germline assignment: CDR1 SEHNR and CDR2 FQNEAQ (reference sequence). Here the CDR3 DNA reads TGTGCCAGCAGCCTTGGACAGGAGGACTACGAGCAGTACTTC. It specifies CASSLGQEDYEQYF. The variable domain in full, with the rest retrieved from reference TRBV7-9 and TRBJ2-7, is DTGVSQNPRHKITKRGQNVTFRCDPISEHNRLYWYRQTLGQGPEFLTYFQNEAQLEKSRLLSDRFSAERPKGSFSTLEIQRTEQGDSAMYLCASSLGQEDYEQYFGPGTRLTVT.

V gene TRBV25-1 combines with J gene TRBJ1-4, with D perhaps matching TRBD1 (5 bases). CDR3 length: 15 amino acids. V was trimmed by 4 bases and J by 8 bases, leaving 17 bases between them. Germline V CDR1 and CDR2: MGHDK, SYGVNS. CDR3 in DNA: TGTGCCAGCAGTGGGGCCGGGGGGGTTGAAGAAAAACTGTTTTTT. Its protein is CASSGAGGVEEKLFF.